The entry below gives a single TCR beta chain sequence along with its context. The antigen this receptor binds is unknown. The input lacks base qualities; no much larger clone sits a single base away. The method was 5' RACE. The run used an Illumina HiSeq 2500. A second PCR of roughly 6 to 11 cycles was run with a J-beta primer mix and a sample-barcoded 5' primer. Each TCR beta cDNA molecule received a unique molecular identifier from a template-switch 5' adaptor carrying 12 random nucleotides. Each sample yielded at least 3 million CDR3-containing paired-end reads. First-strand cDNA was synthesized from all RNA with the Mint cDNA synthesis kit, primed by a TRBC-specific oligonucleotide. After uracil-DNA glycosylase treatment, a first 18-cycle PCR used universal primers M1SS and BC2_uni_R on all cDNA. Under the source paper's analysis protocol: Normalization of each sample was performed by random selection of 1 million high-quality reads, each carrying a distinct molecular identifier. Reads sharing molecular identifiers were discarded rather than binned into consensus sequences. MiTCR, run with a Q25 quality threshold and the strictest error-elimination algorithm, handled CDR3 identification, clonotype clustering and error correction. A nonparametric unseen species model using Euler transformation provided a lower-bound estimate of total TCR beta diversity. The raw public reads went through TCRdb reprocessing: fastp at Q25, MiXCR clone calling, in-frame beta chains kept. Every CDR3 protein is listed once, alongside the most common genes and DNA of its rows. TCRdb's processing, not the authors', yielded these V and J calls. The sample data list some 290,000 distinct CDR3 sequences, and 25% to 30% of these were observed just once. 29% of the sample is taken by the ten largest.

V loses 4 bases of germline sequence and J loses 10 bases, and the interval between the two ends is 11 bases. CDR1 and CDR2, per the germline V gene, are SGHTA and FQGTGA. The CDR3 measures 12 amino acids from cysteine to phenylalanine. CDR3 DNA is the only sequence kept; it has 36 bases, read in frame from the first base. The sample is drawn from a study of blood T cells in healthy people across ages (dated by TCRdb to the mid-2010s). For the wider study: In model experiments, roughly one uniquely barcoded TCR beta cDNA molecule per two T cells was captured by template switching. Age-related changes in TCR beta repertoire diversity were measured in the study by deep sequencing normalized with unique cDNA molecular identifiers. The donors were divided into four age groups: young (average around 15 years), middle-aged (around 41), aged (roughly 60) and long-lived (about 80). To avoid experimental bias, donors of different ages were distributed randomly across sequencing lanes. Using the same blood draw, the study looked at two additional independent replicas of 1 million unique cDNA reads for two donors, one aged 18 to 30 and the other aged 80 or older.

The roughly 39 donors, aged 6 to 90 years, were systemically healthy Caucasian individuals from Russia. Roughly 11 milliliters of peripheral blood were drawn from each donor into EDTA-treated Vacutainer tubes. Ficoll-Paque density-gradient centrifugation was used to isolate PBMCs, with at least 7 million obtained per sample. Total RNA, at least 5 micrograms per sample, was extracted from PBMCs with Trizol reagent. Naive CD45RAhigh/CD27high T cell percentages were measured by flow cytometry on a PBMC aliquot from every donor. Here is what the overall study found, with its caveats: Estimates of total diversity based on one million sequenced T cells were regarded as lower bounds and as underestimates. Observed TCR beta diversity per million T cells fell roughly linearly with age, and a significant reduction was already apparent by age around 40. Conclusive comparison of naive and antigen-experienced compartments was prevented by the profiling of bulk unsorted PBMCs. The CMV infection status of donors was not known, potentially confounding age-related changes in expanded clonotypes. There was a strong correlation between observed TCR beta diversity and the percentage of naive T cells measured by flow cytometry. Compared with the aged group, more naive CD4+ T cells, fewer expanded clones and increased TCR diversity were shown by the long-lived group, suggesting age selection.

The material sequenced was blood. The chain uses TRBV7-3 and TRBJ2-1, and possibly TRBD2, on 5 matching bases. The clonotype originates from a woman aged 70-85 years in good health. The DNA is as follows: TGTGCCAGCAGCTCCGGGGAAAGCGAGCAGTTCTTC. This is translated as CASSSGESEQFF.